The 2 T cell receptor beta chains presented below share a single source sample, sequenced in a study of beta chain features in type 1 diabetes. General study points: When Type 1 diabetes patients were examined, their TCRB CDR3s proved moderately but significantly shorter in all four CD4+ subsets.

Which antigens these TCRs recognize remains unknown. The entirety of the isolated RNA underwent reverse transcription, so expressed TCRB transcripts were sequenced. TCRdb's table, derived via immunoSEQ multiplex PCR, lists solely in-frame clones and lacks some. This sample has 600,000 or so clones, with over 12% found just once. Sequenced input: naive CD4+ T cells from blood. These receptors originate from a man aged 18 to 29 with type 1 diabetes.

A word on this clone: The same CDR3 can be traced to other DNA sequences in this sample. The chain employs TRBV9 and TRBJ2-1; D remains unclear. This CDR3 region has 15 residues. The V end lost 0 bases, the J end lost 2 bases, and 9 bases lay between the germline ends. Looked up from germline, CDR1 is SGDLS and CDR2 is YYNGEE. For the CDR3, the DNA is TGTGCCAGCAGCGTAGGACTCCAAACCTACAATGAGCAGTTCTTC. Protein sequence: CASSVGLQTYNEQFF.

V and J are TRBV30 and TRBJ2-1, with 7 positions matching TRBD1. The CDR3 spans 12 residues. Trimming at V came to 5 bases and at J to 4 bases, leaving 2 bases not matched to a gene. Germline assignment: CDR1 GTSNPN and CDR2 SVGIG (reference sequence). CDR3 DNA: TGTGCCTGGGACAGGGCATACAATGAGCAGTTCTTC. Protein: CAWDRAYNEQFF.